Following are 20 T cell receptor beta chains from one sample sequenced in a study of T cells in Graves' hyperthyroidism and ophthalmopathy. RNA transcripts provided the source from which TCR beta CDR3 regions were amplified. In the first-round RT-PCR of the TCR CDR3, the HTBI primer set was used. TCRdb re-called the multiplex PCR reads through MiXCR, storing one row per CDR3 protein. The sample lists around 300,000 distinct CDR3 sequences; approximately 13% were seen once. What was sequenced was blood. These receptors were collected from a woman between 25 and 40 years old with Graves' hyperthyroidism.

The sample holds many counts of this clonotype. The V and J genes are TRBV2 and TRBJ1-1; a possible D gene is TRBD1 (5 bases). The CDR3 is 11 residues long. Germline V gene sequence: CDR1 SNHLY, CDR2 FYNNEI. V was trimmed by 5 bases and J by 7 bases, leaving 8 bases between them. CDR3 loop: CASSSDSEAFF. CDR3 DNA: TGTGCCAGCAGTTCAGACAGTGAAGCTTTCTTT.

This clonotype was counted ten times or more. CDR3 protein: CASGLTGEKETQYF. The CDR3 DNA follows: TGTGCTAGTGGTTTGACAGGGGAAAAAGAGACCCAGTACTTC. The gene calls are TRBV12-5 and TRBJ2-5; 7 nucleotides align to TRBD1. Germline V CDR1 and CDR2: LGHNT, FRNRAP. V lost 2 bases, J lost 3 bases, and 3 bases stayed unmatched. This CDR3 contains 14 residues.

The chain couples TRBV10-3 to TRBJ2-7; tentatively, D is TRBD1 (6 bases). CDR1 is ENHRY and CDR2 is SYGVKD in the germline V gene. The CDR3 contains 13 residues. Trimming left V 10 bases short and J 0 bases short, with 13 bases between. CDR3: CATREDSSYEQYF. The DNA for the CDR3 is TGTGCCACCAGAGAGGACAGCTCCTACGAGCAGTACTTC.

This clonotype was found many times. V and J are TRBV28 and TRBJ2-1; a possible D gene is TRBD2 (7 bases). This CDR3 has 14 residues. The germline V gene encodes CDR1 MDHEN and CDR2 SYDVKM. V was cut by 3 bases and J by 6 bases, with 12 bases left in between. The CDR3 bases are TGTGCCAGCAGTTTCGGGGGGCCCGTCAATGAGCAGTTCTTC. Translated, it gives CASSFGGPVNEQFF.

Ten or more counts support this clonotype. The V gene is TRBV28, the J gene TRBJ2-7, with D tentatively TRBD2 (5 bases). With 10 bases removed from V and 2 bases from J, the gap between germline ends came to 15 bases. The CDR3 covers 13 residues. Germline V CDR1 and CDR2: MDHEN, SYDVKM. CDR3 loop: CAISPGTAYEQYF. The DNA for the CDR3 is TGTGCCATCTCTCCGGGAACGGCCTACGAGCAGTACTTC.

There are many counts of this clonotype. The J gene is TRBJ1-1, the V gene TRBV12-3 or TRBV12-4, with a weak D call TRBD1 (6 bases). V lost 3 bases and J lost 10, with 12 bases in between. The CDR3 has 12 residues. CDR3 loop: CASSFSTGPAFF. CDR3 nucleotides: TGTGCCAGCAGTTTCTCGACAGGCCCAGCTTTCTTT.

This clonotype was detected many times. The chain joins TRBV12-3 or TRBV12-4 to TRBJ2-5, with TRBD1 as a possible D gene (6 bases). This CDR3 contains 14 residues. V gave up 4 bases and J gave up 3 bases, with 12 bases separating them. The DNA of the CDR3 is TGTGCCAGCAGTTGGGCGCAGGGGAAAGAGACCCAGTACTTC. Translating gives CASSWAQGKETQYF.

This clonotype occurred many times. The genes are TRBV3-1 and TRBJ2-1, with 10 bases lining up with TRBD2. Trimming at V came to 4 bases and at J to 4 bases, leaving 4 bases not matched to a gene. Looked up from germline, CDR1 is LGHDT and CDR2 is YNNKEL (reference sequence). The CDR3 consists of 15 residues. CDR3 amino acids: CASSRAGGKYNEQFF. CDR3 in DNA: TGTGCCAGCAGCCGAGCGGGAGGGAAATACAATGAGCAGTTCTTC.

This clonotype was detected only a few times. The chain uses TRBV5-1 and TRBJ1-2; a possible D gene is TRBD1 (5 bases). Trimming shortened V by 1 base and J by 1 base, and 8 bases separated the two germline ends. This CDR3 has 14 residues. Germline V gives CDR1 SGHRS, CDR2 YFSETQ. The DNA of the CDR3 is TGCGCCAGCAGCTTGCCGGACAATAACTATGGCTACACCTTC. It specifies CASSLPDNNYGYTF.

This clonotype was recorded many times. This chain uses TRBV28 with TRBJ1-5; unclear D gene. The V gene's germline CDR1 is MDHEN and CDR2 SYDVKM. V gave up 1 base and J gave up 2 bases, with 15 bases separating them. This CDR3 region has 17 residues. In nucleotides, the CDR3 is TGTGCCAGCAGTTTATCGACGGGGAGTGGGGGCAATCAGCCCCAGCATTTT. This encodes CASSLSTGSGGNQPQHF.

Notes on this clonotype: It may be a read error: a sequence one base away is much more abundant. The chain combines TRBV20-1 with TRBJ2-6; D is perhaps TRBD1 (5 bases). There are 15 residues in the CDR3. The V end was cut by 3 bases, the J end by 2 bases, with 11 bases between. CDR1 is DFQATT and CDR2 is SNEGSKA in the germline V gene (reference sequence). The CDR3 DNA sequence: TGCAGTGCTAGCCCTCCAGGGCCTGGGGCCAACGTCCTGACTTTC. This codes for CSASPPGPGANVLTF.

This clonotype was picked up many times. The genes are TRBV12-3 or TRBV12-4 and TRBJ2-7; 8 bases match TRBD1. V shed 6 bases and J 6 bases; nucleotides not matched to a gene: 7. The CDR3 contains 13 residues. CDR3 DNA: TGTGCCAGCAGATCCTTGACAGGGGTCGAGCAGTACTTC. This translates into CASRSLTGVEQYF.

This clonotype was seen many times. The CDR3 loop is CASSDRGQGAFTGELFF. In nucleotides, the CDR3 is TGTGCCAGCAGTGACCGGGGACAGGGTGCTTTCACCGGGGAGCTGTTTTTT. This sequence joins TRBV6-2 or TRBV6-3 and TRBJ2-2; the match to TRBD1 covers 9 bases. The trim removed 5 bases at V and 4 bases at J, leaving 11 bases unmatched. The CDR3 has 17 residues. CDR1 is MNHEY, CDR2 SVGEGT, per germline.

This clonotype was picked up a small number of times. DNA for the CDR3: TGTGCCAGCAGCTTCCTCCGACAGGGGAACACCGGGGAGCTGTTTTTT. This sequence encodes CASSFLRQGNTGELFF. This rearrangement joins TRBV11-2 to TRBJ2-2, with 7 bases aligning to TRBD1. V trimming: 3 bases; J trimming: 1 base; junction bases outside the gene matches: 5. The CDR3 totals 16 residues. Germline loops: CDR1 SGHAT, CDR2 FQNNGV.

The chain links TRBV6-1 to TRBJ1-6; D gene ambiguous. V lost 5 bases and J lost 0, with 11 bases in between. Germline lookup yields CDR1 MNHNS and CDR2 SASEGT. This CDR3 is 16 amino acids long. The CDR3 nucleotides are TGTGCCAGCAGTTATAGCTGGAGCTCCTATAATTCACCCCTCCACTTT. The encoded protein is CASSYSWSSYNSPLHF.

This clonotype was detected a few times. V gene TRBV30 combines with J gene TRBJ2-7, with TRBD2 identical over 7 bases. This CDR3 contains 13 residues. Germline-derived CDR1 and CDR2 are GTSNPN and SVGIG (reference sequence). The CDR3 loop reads CACGPAGLYEQYF. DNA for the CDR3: TGTGCTTGCGGACCAGCGGGACTATACGAGCAGTACTTC. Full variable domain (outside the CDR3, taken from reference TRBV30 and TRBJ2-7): SQTIHQWPATLVQPVGSPLSLECTVEGTSNPNLYWYRQAAGRGLQLLFYSVGIGQISSEVPQNLSASRPQDRQFILSSKKLLLSDSGFYLCACGPAGLYEQYFGPGTRLTVT.

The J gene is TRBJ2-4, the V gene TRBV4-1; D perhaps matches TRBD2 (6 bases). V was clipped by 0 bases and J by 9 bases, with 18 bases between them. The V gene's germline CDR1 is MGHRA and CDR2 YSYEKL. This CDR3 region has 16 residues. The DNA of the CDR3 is TGCGCCAGCAGCCAAGAGCGGGGCCCGACGGGCGGCATTCAGTACTTC. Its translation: CASSQERGPTGGIQYF.

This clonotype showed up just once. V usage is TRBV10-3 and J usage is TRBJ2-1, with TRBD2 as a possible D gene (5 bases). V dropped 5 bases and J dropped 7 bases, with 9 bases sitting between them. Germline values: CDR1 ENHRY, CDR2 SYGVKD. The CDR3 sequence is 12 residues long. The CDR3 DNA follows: TGTGCCATCAGTCCCGGGGTTAATGAGCAGTTCTTC. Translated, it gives CAISPGVNEQFF.

CDR3 nucleotide sequence: TGTGCCAGCAGTAGGGGACGGACTGCTTCCTACGAGCAGTACTTC. Amino acid sequence: CASSRGRTASYEQYF. The chain couples TRBV12-3 or TRBV12-4 to TRBJ2-7; TRBD1 or TRBD2 may be the D gene (5 bases each). This CDR3 region has 15 residues. V lost 5 bases, J lost 1 base, and 15 bases lay in between.

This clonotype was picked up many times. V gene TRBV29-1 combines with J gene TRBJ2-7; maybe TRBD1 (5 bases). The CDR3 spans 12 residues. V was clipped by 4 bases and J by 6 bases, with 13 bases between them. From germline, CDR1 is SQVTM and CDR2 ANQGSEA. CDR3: CSVVSGAREQYF. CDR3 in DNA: TGCAGCGTTGTCTCTGGGGCGCGCGAGCAGTACTTC.